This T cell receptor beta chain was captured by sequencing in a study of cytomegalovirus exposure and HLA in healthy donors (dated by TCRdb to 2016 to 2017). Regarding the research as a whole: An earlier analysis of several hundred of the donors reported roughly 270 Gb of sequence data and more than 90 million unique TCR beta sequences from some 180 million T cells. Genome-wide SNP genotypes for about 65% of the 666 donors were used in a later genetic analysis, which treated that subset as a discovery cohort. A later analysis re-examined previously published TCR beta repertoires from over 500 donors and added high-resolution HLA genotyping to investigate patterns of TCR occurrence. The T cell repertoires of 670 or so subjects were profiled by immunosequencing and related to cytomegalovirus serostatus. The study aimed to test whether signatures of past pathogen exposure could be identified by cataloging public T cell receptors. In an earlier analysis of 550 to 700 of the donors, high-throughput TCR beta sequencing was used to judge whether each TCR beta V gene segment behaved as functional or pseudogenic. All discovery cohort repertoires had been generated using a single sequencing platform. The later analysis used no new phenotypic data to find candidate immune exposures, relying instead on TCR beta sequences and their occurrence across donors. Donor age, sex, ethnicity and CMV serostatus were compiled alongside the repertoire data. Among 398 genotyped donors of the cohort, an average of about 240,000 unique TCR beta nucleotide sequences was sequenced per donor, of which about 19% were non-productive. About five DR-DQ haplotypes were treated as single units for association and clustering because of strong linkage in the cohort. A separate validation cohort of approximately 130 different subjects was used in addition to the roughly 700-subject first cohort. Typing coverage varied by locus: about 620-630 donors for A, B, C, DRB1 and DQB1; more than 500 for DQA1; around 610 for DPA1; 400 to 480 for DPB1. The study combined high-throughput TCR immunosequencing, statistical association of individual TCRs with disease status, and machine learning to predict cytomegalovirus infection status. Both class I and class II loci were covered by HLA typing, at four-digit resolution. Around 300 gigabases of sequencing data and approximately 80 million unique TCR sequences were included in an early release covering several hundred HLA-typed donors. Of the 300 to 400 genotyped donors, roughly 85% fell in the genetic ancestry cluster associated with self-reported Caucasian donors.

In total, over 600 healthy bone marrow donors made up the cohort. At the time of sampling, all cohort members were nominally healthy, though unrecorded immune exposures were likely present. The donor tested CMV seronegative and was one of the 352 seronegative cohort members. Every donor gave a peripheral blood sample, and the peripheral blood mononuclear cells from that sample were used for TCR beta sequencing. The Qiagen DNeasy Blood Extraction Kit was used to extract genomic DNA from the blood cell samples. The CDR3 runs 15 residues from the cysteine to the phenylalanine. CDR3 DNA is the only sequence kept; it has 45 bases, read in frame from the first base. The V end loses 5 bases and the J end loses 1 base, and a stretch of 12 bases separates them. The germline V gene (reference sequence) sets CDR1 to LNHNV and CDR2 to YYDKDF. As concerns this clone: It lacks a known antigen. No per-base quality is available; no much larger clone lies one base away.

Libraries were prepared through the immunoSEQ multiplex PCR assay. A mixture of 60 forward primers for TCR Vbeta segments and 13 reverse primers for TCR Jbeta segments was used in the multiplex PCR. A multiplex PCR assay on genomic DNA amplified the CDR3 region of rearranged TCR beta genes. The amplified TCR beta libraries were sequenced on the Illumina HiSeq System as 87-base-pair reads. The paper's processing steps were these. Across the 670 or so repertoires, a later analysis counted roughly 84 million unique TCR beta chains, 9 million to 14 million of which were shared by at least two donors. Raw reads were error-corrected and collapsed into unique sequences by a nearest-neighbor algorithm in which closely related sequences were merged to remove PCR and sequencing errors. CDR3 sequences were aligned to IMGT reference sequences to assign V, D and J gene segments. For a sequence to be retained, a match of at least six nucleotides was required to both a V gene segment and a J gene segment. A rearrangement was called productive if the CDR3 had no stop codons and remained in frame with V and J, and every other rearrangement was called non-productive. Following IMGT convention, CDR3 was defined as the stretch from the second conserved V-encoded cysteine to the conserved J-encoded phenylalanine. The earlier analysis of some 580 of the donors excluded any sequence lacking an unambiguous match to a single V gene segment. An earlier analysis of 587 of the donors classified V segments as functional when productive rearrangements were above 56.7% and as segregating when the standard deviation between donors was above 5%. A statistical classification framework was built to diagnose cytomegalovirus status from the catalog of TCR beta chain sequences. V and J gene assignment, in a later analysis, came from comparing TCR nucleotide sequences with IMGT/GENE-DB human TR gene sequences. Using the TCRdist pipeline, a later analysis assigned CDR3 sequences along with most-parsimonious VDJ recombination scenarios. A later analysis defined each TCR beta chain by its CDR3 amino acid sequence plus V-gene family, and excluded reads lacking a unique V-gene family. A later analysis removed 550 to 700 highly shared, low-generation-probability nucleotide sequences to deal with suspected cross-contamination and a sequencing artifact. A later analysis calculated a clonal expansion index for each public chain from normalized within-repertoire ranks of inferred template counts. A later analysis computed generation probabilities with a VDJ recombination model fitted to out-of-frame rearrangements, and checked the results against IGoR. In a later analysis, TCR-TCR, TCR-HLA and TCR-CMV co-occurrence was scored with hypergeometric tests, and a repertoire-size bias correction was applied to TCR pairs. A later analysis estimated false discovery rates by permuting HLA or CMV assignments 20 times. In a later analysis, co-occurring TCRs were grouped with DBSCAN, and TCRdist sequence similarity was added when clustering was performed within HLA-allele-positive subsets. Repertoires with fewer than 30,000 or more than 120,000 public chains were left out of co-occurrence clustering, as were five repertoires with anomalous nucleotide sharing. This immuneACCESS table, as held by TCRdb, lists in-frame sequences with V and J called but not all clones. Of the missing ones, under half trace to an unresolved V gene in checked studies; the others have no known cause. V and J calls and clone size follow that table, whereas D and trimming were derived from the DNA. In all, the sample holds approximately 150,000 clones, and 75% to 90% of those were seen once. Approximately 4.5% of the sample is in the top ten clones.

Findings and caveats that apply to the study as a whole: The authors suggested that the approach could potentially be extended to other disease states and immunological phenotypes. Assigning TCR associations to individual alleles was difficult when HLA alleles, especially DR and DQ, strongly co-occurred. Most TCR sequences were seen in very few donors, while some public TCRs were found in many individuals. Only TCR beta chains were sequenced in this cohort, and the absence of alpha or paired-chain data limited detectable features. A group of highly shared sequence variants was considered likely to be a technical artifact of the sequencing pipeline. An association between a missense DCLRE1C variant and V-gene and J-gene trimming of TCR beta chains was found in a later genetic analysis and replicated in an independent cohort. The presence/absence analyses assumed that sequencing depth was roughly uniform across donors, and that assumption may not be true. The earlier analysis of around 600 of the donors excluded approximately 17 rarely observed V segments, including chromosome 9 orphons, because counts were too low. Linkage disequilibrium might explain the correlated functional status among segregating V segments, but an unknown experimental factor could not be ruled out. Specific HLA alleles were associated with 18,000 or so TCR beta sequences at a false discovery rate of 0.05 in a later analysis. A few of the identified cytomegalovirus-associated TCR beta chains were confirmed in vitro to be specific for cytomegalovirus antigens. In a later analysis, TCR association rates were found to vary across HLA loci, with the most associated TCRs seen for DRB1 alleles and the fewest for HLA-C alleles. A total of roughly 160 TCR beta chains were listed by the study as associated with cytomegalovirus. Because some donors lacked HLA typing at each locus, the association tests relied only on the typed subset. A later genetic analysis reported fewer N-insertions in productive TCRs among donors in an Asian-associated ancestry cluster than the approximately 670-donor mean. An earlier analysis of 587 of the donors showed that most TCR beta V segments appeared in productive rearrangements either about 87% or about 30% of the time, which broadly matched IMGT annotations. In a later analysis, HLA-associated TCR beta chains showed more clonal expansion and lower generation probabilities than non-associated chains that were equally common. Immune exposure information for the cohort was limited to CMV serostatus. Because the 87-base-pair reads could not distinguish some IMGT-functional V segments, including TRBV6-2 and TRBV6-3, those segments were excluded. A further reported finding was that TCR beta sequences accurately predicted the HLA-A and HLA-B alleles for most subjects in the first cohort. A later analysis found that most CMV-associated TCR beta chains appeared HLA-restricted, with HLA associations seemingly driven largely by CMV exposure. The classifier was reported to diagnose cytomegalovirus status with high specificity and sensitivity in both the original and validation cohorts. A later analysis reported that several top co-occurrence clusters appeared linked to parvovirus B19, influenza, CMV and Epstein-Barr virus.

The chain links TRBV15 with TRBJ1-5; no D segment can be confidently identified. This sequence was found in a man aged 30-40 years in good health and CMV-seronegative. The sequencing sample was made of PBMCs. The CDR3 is CATSDDTRSNQPQHF. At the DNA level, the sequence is TGTGCCACCAGCGACGACACTCGCAGCAATCAGCCCCAGCATTTT.